This T cell receptor beta chain derives from a study of memory CD4+ T cells and cytomegalovirus serostatus. Study-wide context: This sample comes from healthy Belgian adults, under 10 CMV seropositive, approximately 25 seronegative. Whole-study findings and limits: A US-trained random forest predicted CMV serostatus with median AUC roughly 0.91. CD4+ memory repertoires contained about two fifths of the 164 reported CMV TCRbeta sequences.

The V and J ends lost 4 bases and 2 bases, in that order; junction bases with no gene match: 9. CDR1 and CDR2 (germline): GTSNPN, SVGIG (reference sequence). The CDR3 has 15 residues. The sample holds a few counts of this clone. What it recognizes is unknown. The sort gate was single viable CD3+CD4+CD8-CD45RO+ cells for memory CD4+ T cells. Per the original data handling: After removing out-of-frame reads, under 2.5 million distinct TCRbeta sequences remained. Data came from immunoSEQ multiplex PCR; TCRdb stores just in-frame clones and leaves some out. Clonal size and the V and J genes are those of that table, whereas D and trimming came from the DNA. Of around 40,000 clones listed, around 78% are singletons.

The clonotype comes from an adult in good health and CMV-seronegative. Input material: memory CD4+ T cells from blood. The chain carries TRBV30 and TRBJ1-2, with 8 bases identical to TRBD1. The CDR3 loop is CAWTTKDRDNYGYTF. In nucleotides, the CDR3 is TGTGCCTGGACCACCAAGGACAGGGACAACTATGGCTACACCTTC.